This T cell receptor beta chain was recorded in a study of lymphopenia after photon versus proton radiotherapy. Whole-study findings and limits: Post-nadir TCR diversity decline inversely tracked overall survival among those who died. Survival link was tested only in deceased patients; proton benefit remains a possibility. Proton therapy kept repertoires fairly stable, unlike photons, which gained effector/memory cells. Post-nadir diversity loss with photons came from oligoclonal expansion, particularly CD8+ Temra cells.

The CDR3 length is 15 residues. V was trimmed by 1 base and J by 5 bases, leaving 12 bases between them. Germline loops: CDR1 SGDLS, CDR2 YYNGEE. Note on this clone: No antigen is known for it.

Clones were sequenced by immunoSEQ multiplex PCR, and TCRdb holds only the in-frame ones, with some missing. The data show about 42,000 clones, with over 75% seen just once and 20% to 25% held by the top ten. This receptor was identified in a woman in her 70s with pancreatic cancer. Sample: peripheral blood, taken from a patient treated with proton-based radiotherapy. V and J are TRBV9 and TRBJ2-2; D remains ambiguous. CDR3 protein: CASSVIGISTGELFF. DNA of the CDR3: TGTGCCAGCAGCGTAATAGGGATTAGTACCGGGGAGCTGTTTTTT.